Sequencing of this T cell receptor (beta chain) was carried out in a study of molecular identifiers for immune sequencing clone quantification. Study-wide background: Replicate RNA from around 20,000 or 100,000 naive CD8 T cells formed five aliquots; four were sequenced. Whole-study findings and limits: Clones above 20 RNA copies contained over 98% of effector molecules and under 1% of naive molecules.

This clonotype was observed a single time. As yet, its antigen is unknown. Being one base from a much bigger clone, this may be a read error. Without the conserved terminal phenylalanine or tryptophan, this CDR3 likely stems from a read error. Libraries from naive CD8 cells were generated from approximately 22,000 to 940,000 sorted cells (with 10%, 30% or 50% RNA). Generation of bulk TCR libraries relied on previously described methods and listed TCR primers. TCRdb passed the PCR reads through MiXCR, listing each CDR3 protein once. The repertoire holds about 320,000 distinct CDR3 sequences, with 20% to 25% as singletons. The CDR3 consists of 16 residues. The junction had 9 bases not matched to a gene; V was cut back by 7 bases and J by 2 bases. Germline V CDR1 and CDR2: SGHVS, FNYEAQ.

This chain connects TRBV7-6 to TRBJ2-3, with 10 bases lining up with TRBD1. Sequenced: naive CD8+ T cells from blood, with Jurkat cell RNA spiked in. Indicated subset: FACS-sorted CD8+CD4-CCR7+CD45RA+ naive T cells. The sequence derives from a human donor in good health. Some libraries in this study had Jurkat cell RNA spiked in. In DNA form, the CDR3 reads TGTGCCAGCAAGGCCGGGACAGGGGATCCCACAGATACGCAGTATTCT. It is translated as CASKAGTGDPTDTQYS.